These 17 T cell receptor beta chains share one sample of origin, sequenced in a study of blood T cell repertoires in COVID-19. Assay: immunoSEQ multiplex PCR; the TCRdb copy retains only in-frame clones and omits some. The sample shows 120,000 to 150,000 clones, approximately 90% of them seen only once. Sequenced sample: peripheral blood. These receptors were taken from a woman between 40 and 55 years old with acute or convalescent COVID-19.

The rearrangement links TRBV9 to TRBJ2-5; weak D call: TRBD1 (6 bases). CDR1 and CDR2 from the germline V gene are SGDLS and YYNGEE. The length of the CDR3 is 15 residues. Trimming took 4 bases from V and 0 from J, leaving 13 bases between them. The CDR3 spells CASSPRQAYQETQYF. The CDR3 nucleotides are TGTGCCAGCAGCCCCCGACAGGCGTACCAAGAGACCCAGTACTTC.

The gene calls are TRBV10-2 and TRBJ1-3; 10 bases agree with TRBD1. Trimming cost V 7 bases and J 8 bases; bases outside gene matches: 8. This CDR3 contains 14 residues. Germline CDR1 and CDR2: WSHSY and SAAADI. The CDR3 nucleotides are TGCGCCAGCAAGAAGGACAGGGGGGCCTACACCATATATTTT. Its protein is CASKKDRGAYTIYF.

The J gene is TRBJ1-4, the V gene TRBV7-2; D possibly corresponds to TRBD1 (5 bases). The CDR3 extends over 15 amino acids. V was trimmed by 1 base and J by 7 bases, leaving 13 bases between them. Germline V gene data show CDR1 as SGHTA and CDR2 as FQGNSA. The CDR3 nucleotides are TGTGCCAGCAGCTTAGAGGCAGGGTGGCGTGAAAAACTGTTTTTT. It codes for CASSLEAGWREKLFF.

The rearrangement links TRBV12-3 or TRBV12-4 to TRBJ1-1; D may be TRBD1 (5 bases). CDR3 length equals 13 residues. V lost 1 base, J lost 8 bases, and 11 bases lay in between. CDR3 DNA sequence: TGTGCCAGCAGTTTAGAGGTAGGGGCAGAAGCTTTCTTT. Protein sequence: CASSLEVGAEAFF.

V is TRBV11-2 and J is TRBJ2-3, with 13 nucleotides matching TRBD2. Trimming took 6 bases from V and 0 from J; bases not matched to a gene: 12. Germline V gene lookup returns CDR1 SGHAT and CDR2 FQNNGV. The length of the CDR3 is 19 residues. CDR3 protein: CASRSLWTSGGDSTDTQYF. The CDR3 DNA reads TGTGCCAGCAGATCGCTGTGGACTAGCGGGGGAGATAGCACAGATACGCAGTATTTT. Full variable domain (remainder filled in from reference TRBV11-2 and TRBJ2-3): EAGVAQSPRYKIIEKRQSVAFWCNPISGHATLYWYQQILGQGPKLLIQFQNNGVVDDSQLPKDRFSAERLKGVDSTLKIQPAKLEDSAVYLCASRSLWTSGGDSTDTQYFGPGTRLTVL.

The gene calls are TRBV2 and TRBJ2-6, with D maybe TRBD1 (6 bases). Between the trimmed V and J ends, which lost 6 bases and 3 bases, there was a span of 15 bases. Germline V CDR1 and CDR2: SNHLY, FYNNEI. CDR3 length: 16 amino acids. The CDR3 sequence: CASSVDRRLGANVLTF. CDR3 coding DNA: TGTGCCAGCAGCGTCGACAGGCGGCTTGGGGCCAACGTCCTGACTTTC.

The chain carries TRBV7-6 and TRBJ2-2; 9 nucleotides agree with TRBD2. The V segment lost 2 bases and the J segment 3 bases; nucleotides outside the gene matches: 13. Looked up from germline, CDR1 is SGHVS and CDR2 is FNYEAQ. The CDR3 runs 19 residues. CDR3 region: CASSLPTGGSGSDTGELFF. Written as DNA, the CDR3 is TGTGCCAGCAGCTTACCCACCGGGGGTAGCGGGAGTGACACCGGGGAGCTGTTTTTT. Using reference TRBV7-6 and TRBJ2-2 for the parts outside the CDR3, the full variable domain is GAGVSQSPRYKVTKRGQDVALRCDPISGHVSLYWYRQALGQGPEFLTYFNYEAQQDKSGLPNDRFSAERPEGSISTLTIQRTEQRDSAMYRCASSLPTGGSGSDTGELFFGEGSRLTVL.

The chain is built from TRBV11-2 and TRBJ2-5; TRBD1 matches at 8 bases. Germline V CDR1 and CDR2: SGHAT, FQNNGV. Trimming removed 5 bases from V and 5 bases from J; junction bases left unmatched: 13. The CDR3 is 16 residues long. The CDR3 loop is CASSQSPTTGVETQYF. The CDR3, as DNA: TGTGCCAGCAGCCAATCGCCGACGACAGGGGTGGAGACCCAGTACTTC.

This clone has a single count. The CDR3 sequence: CATWAGTGELFF. For the CDR3, the DNA is TGTGCCACGTGGGCAGGGACCGGGGAGCTGTTTTTT. The chain links TRBV27 to TRBJ2-2; D might be TRBD1 (5 bases). Germline V lookup: CDR1 MNHEY, CDR2 SMNVEV (reference sequence). Trimming shortened V by 10 bases and J by 5 bases, and 11 bases separated the two germline ends. The CDR3 covers 12 residues.

This clone was seen just once. The chain links TRBV4-1 to TRBJ1-2; D may be TRBD1 (5 bases). CDR3 length: 13 residues. V lost 0 bases, J lost 5 bases, and 7 bases lay in between. CDR1 and CDR2 (germline): MGHRA, YSYEKL. Written as DNA, the CDR3 is TGCGCCAGCAGCCAAGATAAGGGGTATGGCTACACCTTC. Protein: CASSQDKGYGYTF.

This clone has a handful of counts. V usage is TRBV11-2 and J usage is TRBJ1-2, with D perhaps matching TRBD1 (6 bases). Germline CDR1 and CDR2: SGHAT and FQNNGV. V lost 4 bases and J 3 bases, leaving 12 bases between the germline ends. The CDR3 loop spans 14 amino acids. The chain's CDR3 is CASSSDRFYYGYTF. CDR3 DNA: TGTGCCAGCAGCTCTGACAGGTTTTACTATGGCTACACCTTC.

This chain connects TRBV7-9 to TRBJ1-3; D perhaps matches TRBD1 (5 bases). The V end lost 5 bases, the J end lost 0 bases, and 11 bases lay between the germline ends. Per the germline V gene, CDR1 is SEHNR and CDR2 is FQNEAQ (reference sequence). This CDR3 is 15 amino acids long. The CDR3 reads CASSPDRSSGNTIYF. The CDR3 DNA sequence: TGTGCCAGCAGCCCCGACAGAAGCTCTGGAAACACCATATATTTT.

This rearrangement joins TRBV18 to TRBJ2-7; 7 bases map to TRBD1. V shed 3 bases, J shed 4 bases, and the junction held 6 bases outside the gene matches. The CDR3 covers 14 residues. Germline V lookup: CDR1 KGHSH, CDR2 LQKENI. CDR3 in amino acids: CASSPKGGSYEQYF. CDR3 sequence (DNA): TGTGCCAGCTCACCTAAAGGGGGCTCATACGAGCAGTACTTC.

The chain is built from TRBV6-2 or TRBV6-3 and TRBJ1-2, with 9 nucleotides matching TRBD1. V lost 6 bases to trimming and J lost 4 bases; unmatched junction nucleotides: 9. The CDR3 loop spans 15 amino acids. Germline CDR1 reads MNHEY; CDR2 reads SVGEGT. CDR3 sequence (DNA): TGTGCCAGCAGCCTCCGGGACAGGGTAGGCTATGGCTACACCTTC. It codes for CASSLRDRVGYGYTF.

The CDR3 here is CAISESLADRELFF. CDR3 in DNA: TGTGCCATCAGTGAGTCGTTAGCGGACCGGGAGCTGTTTTTT. V gene TRBV10-3 combines with J gene TRBJ2-2; D is possibly TRBD2 (6 bases). Germline V gene sequence: CDR1 ENHRY, CDR2 SYGVKD. The CDR3 sequence is 14 residues long. Trimming shortened V by 0 bases and J by 9 bases, and 11 bases separated the two germline ends.

The genes are TRBV27 and TRBJ2-1; 14 nucleotides align to TRBD2. CDR1 MNHEY and CDR2 SMNVEV come from the germline V gene (reference sequence). This CDR3 comprises 16 residues. V shed 3 bases and J 7 bases; nucleotides not matched to a gene: 5. CDR3 nucleotides: TGTGCCAGCAGTTTGGGGACTAGCGGGAGAGCGAATGAGCAGTTCTTC. Protein product: CASSLGTSGRANEQFF.

The J gene is TRBJ1-1, the V gene TRBV7-3; D may be TRBD1 (5 bases). The CDR3 consists of 14 residues. The V gene's germline CDR1 is SGHTA and CDR2 FQGTGA. Trimming shortened V by 2 bases and J by 4 bases, and 11 bases separated the two germline ends. This CDR3 reads CASSLLGGSTEAFF. The CDR3 nucleotides read TGTGCCAGCAGCTTATTGGGGGGGTCCACTGAAGCTTTCTTT.